This TCR beta chain was recorded in a study of blood T cell repertoires in COVID-19. Study in general: The cDNA or gDNA used as material had been derived from T cells, B-cell-depleted T cells, or PBMCs.

The CDR3 has 14 residues. V was pared by 5 bases and J by 7 bases, with 5 bases of the junction left unmatched. From germline, CDR1 is LNHDA and CDR2 SQIVND (reference sequence). Methods used by the authors: For nucleated cells, counts were estimated from reference gene primer amplification. Some clones are missing from TCRdb's copy, which holds only in-frame ones; the method was immunoSEQ multiplex PCR. V, J and clone size are those of that table, while D and trimming were read from the DNA. The sample has about 180,000 clones, 80% to 90% seen once. This clonotype originated in a man aged 60 to 75 with acute or convalescent COVID-19. Sequencing was done on a sample of peripheral blood. This chain connects TRBV19 to TRBJ2-1, with 10 positions matching TRBD1. The CDR3, as DNA: TGTGCCAGTAGTCTCGGGACAGGGGTTAATGAGCAGTTCTTC. Residues: CASSLGTGVNEQFF.